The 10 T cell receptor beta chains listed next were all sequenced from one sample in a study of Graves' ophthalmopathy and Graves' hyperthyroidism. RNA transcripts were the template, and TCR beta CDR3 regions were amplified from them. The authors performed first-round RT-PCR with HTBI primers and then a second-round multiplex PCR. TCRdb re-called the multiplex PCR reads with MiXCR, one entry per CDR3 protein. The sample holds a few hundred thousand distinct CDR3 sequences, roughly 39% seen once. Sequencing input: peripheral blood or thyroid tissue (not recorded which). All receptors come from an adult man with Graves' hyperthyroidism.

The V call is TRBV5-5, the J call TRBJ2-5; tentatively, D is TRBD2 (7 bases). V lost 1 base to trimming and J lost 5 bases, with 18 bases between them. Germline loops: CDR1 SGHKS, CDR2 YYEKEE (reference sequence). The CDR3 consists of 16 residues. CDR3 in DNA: TGTGCCAGCAGCTTGCTGGGCAGGACAGCGGGGGAGACCCAGTACTTC. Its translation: CASSLLGRTAGETQYF.

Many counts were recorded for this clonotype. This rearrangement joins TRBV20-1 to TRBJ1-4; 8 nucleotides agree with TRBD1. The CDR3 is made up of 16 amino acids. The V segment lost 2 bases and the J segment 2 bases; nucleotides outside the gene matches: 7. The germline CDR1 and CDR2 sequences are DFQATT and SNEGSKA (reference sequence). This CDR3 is CSARPGQGGTNEKLFF. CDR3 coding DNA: TGCAGTGCTAGACCCGGACAGGGAGGCACTAATGAAAAACTGTTTTTT.

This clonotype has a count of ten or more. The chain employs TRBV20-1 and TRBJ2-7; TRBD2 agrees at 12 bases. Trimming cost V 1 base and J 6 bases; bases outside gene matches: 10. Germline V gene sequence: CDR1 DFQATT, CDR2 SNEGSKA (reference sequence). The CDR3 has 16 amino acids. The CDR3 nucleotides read TGCAGTGCTAGAGTGGGTACTAGCGGGAGGCCCGGCGAGCAGTACTTC. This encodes CSARVGTSGRPGEQYF.

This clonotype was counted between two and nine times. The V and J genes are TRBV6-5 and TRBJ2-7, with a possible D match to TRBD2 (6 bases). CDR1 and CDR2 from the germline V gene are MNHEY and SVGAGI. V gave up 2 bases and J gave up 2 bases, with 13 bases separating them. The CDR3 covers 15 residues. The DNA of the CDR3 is TGTGCCAGCAGTTACCTGGCGGGATTACCCTACGAGCAGTACTTC. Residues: CASSYLAGLPYEQYF.

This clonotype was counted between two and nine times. In nucleotides, the CDR3 is TGTGCCACCACCCAAGGACTAGCGGGAAAGACAGATACGCAGTATTTT. Amino acids: CATTQGLAGKTDTQYF. J is TRBJ2-3 and V is TRBV15; 12 nucleotides agree with TRBD2. V lost 7 bases, J lost 3 bases, and 8 bases stayed unmatched. The V gene's germline CDR1 is LNHNV and CDR2 YYDKDF (reference sequence). CDR3 length: 16 residues.

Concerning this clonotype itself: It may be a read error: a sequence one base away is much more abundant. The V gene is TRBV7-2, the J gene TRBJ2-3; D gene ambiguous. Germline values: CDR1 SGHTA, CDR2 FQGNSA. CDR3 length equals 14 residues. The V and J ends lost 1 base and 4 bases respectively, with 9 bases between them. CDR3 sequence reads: CASSLGRTADTQYF. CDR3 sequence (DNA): TGTGCCAGCAGCTTAGGGAGAACGGCAGATACGCAGTATTTT.

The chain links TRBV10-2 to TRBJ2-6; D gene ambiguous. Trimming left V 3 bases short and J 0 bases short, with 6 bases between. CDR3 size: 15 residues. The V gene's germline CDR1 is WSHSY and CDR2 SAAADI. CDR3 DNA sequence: TGCGCCAGCAGTGAACCGTTCTCTGGGGCCAACGTCCTGACTTTC. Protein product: CASSEPFSGANVLTF.

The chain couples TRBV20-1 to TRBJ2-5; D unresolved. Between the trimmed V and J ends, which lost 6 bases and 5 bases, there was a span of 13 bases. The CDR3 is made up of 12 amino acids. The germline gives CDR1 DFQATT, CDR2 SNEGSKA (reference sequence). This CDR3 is CSAMQDGETQYF. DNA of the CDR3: TGCAGTGCAATGCAAGATGGGGAGACCCAGTACTTC.

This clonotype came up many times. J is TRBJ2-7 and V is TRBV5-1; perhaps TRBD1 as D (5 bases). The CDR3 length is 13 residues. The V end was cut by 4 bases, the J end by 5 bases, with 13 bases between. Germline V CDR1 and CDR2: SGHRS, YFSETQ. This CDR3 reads CASSMGPANEQYF. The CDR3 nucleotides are TGCGCCAGCAGCATGGGGCCAGCTAACGAGCAGTACTTC.

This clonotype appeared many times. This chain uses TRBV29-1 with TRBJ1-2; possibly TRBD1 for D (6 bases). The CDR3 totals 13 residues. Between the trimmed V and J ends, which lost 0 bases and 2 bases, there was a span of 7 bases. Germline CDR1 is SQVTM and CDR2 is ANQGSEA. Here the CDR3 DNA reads TGCAGCGTTGAAGAAACAGGGAACTATGGCTACACCTTC. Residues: CSVEETGNYGYTF.